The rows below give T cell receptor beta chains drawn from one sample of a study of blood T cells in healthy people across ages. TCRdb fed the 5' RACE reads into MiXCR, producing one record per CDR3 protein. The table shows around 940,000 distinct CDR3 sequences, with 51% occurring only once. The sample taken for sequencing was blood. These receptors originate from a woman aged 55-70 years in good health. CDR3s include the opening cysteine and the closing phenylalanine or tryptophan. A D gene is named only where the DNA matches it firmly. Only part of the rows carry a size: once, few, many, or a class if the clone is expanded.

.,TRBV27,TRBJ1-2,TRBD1,TGTGCCAGCAGTCCCAGACAGGGGATTCCTGGCTACACCTTC,CASSPRQGIPGYTF
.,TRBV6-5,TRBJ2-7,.,TGTGCCAGCAGTTACTCGGGCCATTCCTACGAGCAGTACTTC,CASSYSGHSYEQYF
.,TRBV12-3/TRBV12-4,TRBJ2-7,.,TGTGCCAGCAGAGTTCCCTACTCCTACGAGCAGTACTTC,CASRVPYSYEQYF
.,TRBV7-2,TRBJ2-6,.,TGTACCAGCAGCTTAGATATGTCTGGGGCCAACGTCCTGACTTTC,CTSSLDMSGANVLTF
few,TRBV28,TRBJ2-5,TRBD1,TGTGCCAGCAGCTCCCGGGACAGTACACAAGAGACCCAGTACTTC,CASSSRDSTQETQYF
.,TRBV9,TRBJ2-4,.,TGTGCCAGCAGCGCAGCAGGAATAGCCAAAAACATTCAGTACTTC,CASSAAGIAKNIQYF
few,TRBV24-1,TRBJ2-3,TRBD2,TGTGCCACCGGCCTCGGGAGGGACACAGATACGCAGTATTTT,CATGLGRDTDTQYF
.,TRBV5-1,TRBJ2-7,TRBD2,TGCGCCAGCAGCTTCGGGGCTAGCGGACTCTACGAGCAGTACTTC,CASSFGASGLYEQYF
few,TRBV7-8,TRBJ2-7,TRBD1,TGTGCCAGCAGCTTATTCCGACAGGGGGCCCACGAGCAGTACTTC,CASSLFRQGAHEQYF
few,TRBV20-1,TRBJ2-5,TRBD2,TGCAGTGCTAGAAGGTCGCTAGCGGGAGGATTTTATGAGACCCAGTACTTC,CSARRSLAGGFYETQYF
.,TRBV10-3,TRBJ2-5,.,TGTGCCATCAGTGAGTCGGTCGCGCCCTCTGAGACCCAGTACTTC,CAISESVAPSETQYF